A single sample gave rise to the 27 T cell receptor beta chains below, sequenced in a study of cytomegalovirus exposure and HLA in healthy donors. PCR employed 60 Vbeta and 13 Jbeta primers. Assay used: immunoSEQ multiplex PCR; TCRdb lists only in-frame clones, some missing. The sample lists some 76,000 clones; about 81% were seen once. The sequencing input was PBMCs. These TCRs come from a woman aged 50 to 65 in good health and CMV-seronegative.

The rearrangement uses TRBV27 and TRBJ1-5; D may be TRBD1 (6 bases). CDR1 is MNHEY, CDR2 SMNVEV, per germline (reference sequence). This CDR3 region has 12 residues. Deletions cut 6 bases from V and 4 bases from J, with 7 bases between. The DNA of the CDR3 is TGTGCCAGCAGGACAGGAAATCAGCCCCAGCATTTT. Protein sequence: CASRTGNQPQHF.

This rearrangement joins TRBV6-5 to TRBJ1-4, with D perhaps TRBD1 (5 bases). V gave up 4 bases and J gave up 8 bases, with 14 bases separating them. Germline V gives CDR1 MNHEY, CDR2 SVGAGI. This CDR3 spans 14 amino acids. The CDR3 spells CASSSTGTPEKLFF. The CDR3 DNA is TGTGCCAGCAGTTCGACCGGGACTCCGGAAAAACTGTTTTTT.

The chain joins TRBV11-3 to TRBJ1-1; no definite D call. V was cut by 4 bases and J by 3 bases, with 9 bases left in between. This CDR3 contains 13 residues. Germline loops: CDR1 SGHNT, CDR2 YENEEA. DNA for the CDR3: TGTGCCAGCAGCTCCCCGGGATACACTGAAGCTTTCTTT. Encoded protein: CASSSPGYTEAFF.

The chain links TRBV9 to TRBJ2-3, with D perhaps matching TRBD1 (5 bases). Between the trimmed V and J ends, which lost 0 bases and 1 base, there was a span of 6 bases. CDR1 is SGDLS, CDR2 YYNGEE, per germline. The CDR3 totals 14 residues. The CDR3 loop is CASSVEGGTDTQYF. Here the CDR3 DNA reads TGTGCCAGCAGCGTAGAAGGGGGCACAGATACGCAGTATTTT. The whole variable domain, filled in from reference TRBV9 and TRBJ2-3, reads DSGVTQTPKHLITATGQRVTLRCSPRSGDLSVYWYQQSLDQGLQFLIQYYNGEERAKGNILERFSAQQFPDLHSELNLSSLELGDSALYFCASSVEGGTDTQYFGPGTRLTVL.

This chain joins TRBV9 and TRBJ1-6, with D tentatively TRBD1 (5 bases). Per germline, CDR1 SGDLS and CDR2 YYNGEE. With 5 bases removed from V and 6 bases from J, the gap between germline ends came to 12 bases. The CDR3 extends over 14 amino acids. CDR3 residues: CASREGQVNSPLHF. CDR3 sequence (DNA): TGTGCCAGCAGGGAGGGGCAGGTTAATTCACCCCTCCACTTT.

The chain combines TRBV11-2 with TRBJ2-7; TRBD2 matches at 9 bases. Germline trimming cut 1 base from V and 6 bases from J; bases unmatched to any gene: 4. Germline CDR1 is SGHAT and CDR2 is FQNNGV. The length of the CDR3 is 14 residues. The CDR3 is CASSLVGSGGEQYF. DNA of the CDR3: TGTGCCAGCAGCTTAGTTGGTAGCGGGGGCGAGCAGTACTTC.

The CDR3 here is CASSLAERSSYNEQFF. CDR3 coding DNA: TGCGCCAGCAGCTTGGCTGAGCGTAGCTCCTACAATGAGCAGTTCTTC. The chain combines TRBV5-1 with TRBJ2-1; unclear D gene. Trimming shortened V by 0 bases and J by 0 bases, and 10 bases separated the two germline ends. The CDR3 spans 16 residues. Germline loops: CDR1 SGHRS, CDR2 YFSETQ.

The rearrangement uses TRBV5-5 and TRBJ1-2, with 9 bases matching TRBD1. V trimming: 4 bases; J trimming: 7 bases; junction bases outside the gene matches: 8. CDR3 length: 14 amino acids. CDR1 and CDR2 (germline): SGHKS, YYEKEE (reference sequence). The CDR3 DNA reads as TGTGCCAGCAGCCTGGGGGACAGGGTGCGTGGCTACACCTTC. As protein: CASSLGDRVRGYTF.

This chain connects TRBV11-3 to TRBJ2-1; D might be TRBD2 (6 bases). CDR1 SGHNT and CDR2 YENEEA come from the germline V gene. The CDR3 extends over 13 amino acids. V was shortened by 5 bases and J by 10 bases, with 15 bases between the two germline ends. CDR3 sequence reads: CASSLGRSREQFF. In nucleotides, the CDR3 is TGTGCCAGCAGCCTTGGGAGGTCGAGGGAGCAGTTCTTC.

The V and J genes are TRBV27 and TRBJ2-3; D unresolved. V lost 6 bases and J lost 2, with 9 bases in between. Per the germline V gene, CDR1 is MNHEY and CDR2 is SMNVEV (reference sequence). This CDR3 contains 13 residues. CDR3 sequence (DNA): TGTGCCAGCAGCAATCGGTACACAGATACGCAGTATTTT. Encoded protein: CASSNRYTDTQYF.

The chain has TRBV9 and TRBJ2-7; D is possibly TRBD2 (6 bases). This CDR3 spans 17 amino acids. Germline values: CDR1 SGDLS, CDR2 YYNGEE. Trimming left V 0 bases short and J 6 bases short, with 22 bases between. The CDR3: CASSVGSCGDSLCEQYF. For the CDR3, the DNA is TGTGCCAGCAGCGTAGGTTCGTGCGGGGATTCGCTGTGCGAGCAGTACTTC.

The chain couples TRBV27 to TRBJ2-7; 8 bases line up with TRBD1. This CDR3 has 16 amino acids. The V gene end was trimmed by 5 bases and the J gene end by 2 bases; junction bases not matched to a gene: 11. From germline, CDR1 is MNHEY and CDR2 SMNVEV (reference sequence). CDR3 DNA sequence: TGTGCCAGCAGTCCCCTTGGACAGGGAGTCGCCTACGAGCAGTACGTC. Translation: CASSPLGQGVAYEQYV.

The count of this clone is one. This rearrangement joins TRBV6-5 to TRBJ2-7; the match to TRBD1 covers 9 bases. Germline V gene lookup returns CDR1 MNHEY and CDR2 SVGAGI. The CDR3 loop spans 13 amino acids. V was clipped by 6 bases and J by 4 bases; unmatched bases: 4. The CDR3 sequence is CASSQGQGYEQYV. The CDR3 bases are TGTGCCAGCAGCCAAGGACAGGGGTACGAGCAGTACGTC.

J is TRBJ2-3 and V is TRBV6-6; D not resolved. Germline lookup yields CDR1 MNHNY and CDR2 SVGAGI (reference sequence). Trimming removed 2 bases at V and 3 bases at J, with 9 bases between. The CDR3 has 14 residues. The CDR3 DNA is TGTGCCAGCAGTTACGGCGGTGGAACAGATACGCAGTATTTT. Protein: CASSYGGGTDTQYF.

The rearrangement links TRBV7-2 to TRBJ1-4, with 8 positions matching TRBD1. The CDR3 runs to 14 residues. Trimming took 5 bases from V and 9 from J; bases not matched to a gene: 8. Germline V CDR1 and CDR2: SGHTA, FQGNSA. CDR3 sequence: CASSRPGTGQKLFF. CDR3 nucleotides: TGTGCCAGCAGCCGACCCGGGACAGGCCAAAAACTGTTTTTT.

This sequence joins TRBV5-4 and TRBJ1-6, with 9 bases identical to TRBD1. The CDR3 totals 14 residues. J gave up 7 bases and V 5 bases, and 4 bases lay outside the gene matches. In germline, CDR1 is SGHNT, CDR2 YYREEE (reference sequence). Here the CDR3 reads CASREDRGNSPLHF. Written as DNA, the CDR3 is TGTGCCAGCAGGGAGGACAGGGGAAATTCACCCCTCCACTTT.

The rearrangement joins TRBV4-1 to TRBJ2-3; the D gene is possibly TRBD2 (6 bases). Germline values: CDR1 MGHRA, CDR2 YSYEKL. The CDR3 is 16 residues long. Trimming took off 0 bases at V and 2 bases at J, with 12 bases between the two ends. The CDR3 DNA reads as TGCGCCAGCAGCCAAGATGCGGCGGGGTACACAGATACGCAGTATTTT. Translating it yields CASSQDAAGYTDTQYF.

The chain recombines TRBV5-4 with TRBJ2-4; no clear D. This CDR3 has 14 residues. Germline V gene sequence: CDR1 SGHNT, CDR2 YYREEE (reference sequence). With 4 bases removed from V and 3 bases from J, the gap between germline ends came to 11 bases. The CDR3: CASSQTEVKNIQYF. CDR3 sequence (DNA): TGTGCCAGCAGCCAGACCGAGGTCAAAAACATTCAGTACTTC.

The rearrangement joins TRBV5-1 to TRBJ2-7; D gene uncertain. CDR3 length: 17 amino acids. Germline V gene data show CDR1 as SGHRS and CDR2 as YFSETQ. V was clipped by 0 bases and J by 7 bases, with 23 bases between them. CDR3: CASSLGHTQGLSEEQYF. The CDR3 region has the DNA TGCGCCAGCAGCTTGGGACACACACAAGGTCTCTCGGAAGAGCAGTACTTC. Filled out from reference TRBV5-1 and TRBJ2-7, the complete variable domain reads KAGVTQTPRYLIKTRGQQVTLSCSPISGHRSVSWYQQTPGQGLQFLFEYFSETQRNKGNFPGRFSGRQFSNSRSEMNVSTLELGDSALYLCASSLGHTQGLSEEQYFGPGTRLTVT.

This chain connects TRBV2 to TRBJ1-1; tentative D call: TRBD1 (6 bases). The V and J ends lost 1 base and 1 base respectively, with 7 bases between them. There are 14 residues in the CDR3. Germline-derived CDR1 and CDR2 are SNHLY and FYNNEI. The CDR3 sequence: CASSEGRGNTEAFF. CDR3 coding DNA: TGTGCCAGCAGTGAAGGCAGGGGGAACACTGAAGCTTTCTTT.

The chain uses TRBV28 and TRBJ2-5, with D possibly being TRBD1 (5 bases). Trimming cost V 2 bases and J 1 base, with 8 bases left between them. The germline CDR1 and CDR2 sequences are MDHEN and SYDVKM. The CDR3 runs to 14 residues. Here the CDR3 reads CASSLVGRQETQYF. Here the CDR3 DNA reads TGTGCCAGCAGTTTAGTGGGGCGCCAAGAGACCCAGTACTTC.

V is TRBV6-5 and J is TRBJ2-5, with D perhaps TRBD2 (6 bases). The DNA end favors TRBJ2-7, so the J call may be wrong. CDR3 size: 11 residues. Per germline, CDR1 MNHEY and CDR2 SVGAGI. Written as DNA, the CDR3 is TGTGCCAGCAGTGGGCGGGGCGAGCAGTACTTC. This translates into CASSGRGEQYF.

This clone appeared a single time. CDR3 region: CASSEAGAAGGLVETQYF. DNA of the CDR3: TGTGCCAGCAGTGAAGCCGGCGCAGCGGGGGGGCTCGTGGAGACCCAGTACTTC. The J gene is TRBJ2-5, the V gene TRBV6-1; 10 nucleotides match TRBD2. Germline-derived CDR1 and CDR2 are MNHNS and SASEGT. This CDR3 region has 18 residues. V lost 0 bases to trimming and J lost 5 bases; unmatched junction nucleotides: 12.

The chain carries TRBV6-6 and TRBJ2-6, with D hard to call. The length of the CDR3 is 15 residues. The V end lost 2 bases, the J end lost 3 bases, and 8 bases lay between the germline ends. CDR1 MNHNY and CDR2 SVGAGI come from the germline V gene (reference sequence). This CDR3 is CASSYVAGGANVLTF. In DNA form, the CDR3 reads TGTGCCAGCAGTTACGTGGCTGGTGGGGCCAACGTCCTGACTTTC.

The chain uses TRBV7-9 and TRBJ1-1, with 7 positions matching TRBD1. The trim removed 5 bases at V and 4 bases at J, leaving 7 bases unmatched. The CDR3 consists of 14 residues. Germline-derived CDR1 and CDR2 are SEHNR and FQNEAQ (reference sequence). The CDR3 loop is CASSTRTGRTEAFF. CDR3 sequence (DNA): TGTGCCAGCAGCACCAGGACAGGTCGCACTGAAGCTTTCTTT.

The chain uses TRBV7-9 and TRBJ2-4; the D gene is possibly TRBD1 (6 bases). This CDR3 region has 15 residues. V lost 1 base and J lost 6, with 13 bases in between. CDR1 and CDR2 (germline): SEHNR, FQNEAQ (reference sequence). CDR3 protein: CASSLEVQGRNIQYF. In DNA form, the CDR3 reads TGTGCCAGCAGCTTAGAAGTACAGGGCCGAAACATTCAGTACTTC.

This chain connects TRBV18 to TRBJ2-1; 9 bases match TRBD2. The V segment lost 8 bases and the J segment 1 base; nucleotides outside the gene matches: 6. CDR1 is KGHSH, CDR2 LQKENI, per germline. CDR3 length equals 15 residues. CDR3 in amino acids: CASDAGGLSYNEQFF. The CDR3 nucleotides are TGTGCCAGCGACGCGGGGGGGCTTTCCTACAATGAGCAGTTCTTC.